This T cell receptor (beta chain) emerged from a study of cytomegalovirus exposure and HLA in healthy donors. PCR involved 60 Vbeta and 13 Jbeta primers. Assay used: immunoSEQ multiplex PCR; TCRdb lists only in-frame clones, some missing. The sample holds roughly 250,000 clones, over 70% seen once. Germline values: CDR1 SGHVS, CDR2 FQNEAQ. V lost 6 bases, J lost 0 bases, and 18 bases lay in between. The CDR3 is 16 residues long. Sequenced input: PBMCs. This receptor was identified in a girl aged 2-10 years in good health and CMV-seronegative. V is TRBV7-8 and J is TRBJ2-7, with TRBD2 as a possible D gene (6 bases). The CDR3 DNA is TGTGCCAGCAGTCGCTCGGCGGCGGGGTTCTCCTACGAGCAGTACTTC. It codes for CASSRSAAGFSYEQYF.